The sequence of this TCR beta chain was determined in a study of beta chain features in type 1 diabetes. Findings and caveats of the study: Type 1 diabetes patients had VDJ junctions that carried fewer insertions and more deletions.

As concerns this clone: As yet, its antigen is unknown.

This CDR3 is 14 amino acids long. CDR1 SEHNR and CDR2 FQNEAQ come from the germline V gene (reference sequence). The isolated RNA, all of it, was reverse transcribed, so expressed TCRB transcripts were what got sequenced. Sequencing used immunoSEQ multiplex PCR; TCRdb keeps in-frame clones, though not all of them. The sample carries 350,000 or so clones, 20% recorded once. The TCR originated in a young woman in good health. This chain links TRBV7-9 with TRBJ2-5; TRBD1 agrees at 8 bases. The sample consisted of naive CD4+ T cells from blood. The CDR3 sequence is CASGQPTGEETQYF. The CDR3 DNA reads as TGTGCGTCAGGACAACCGACAGGGGAGGAGACCCAGTACTTC.